This T cell receptor beta chain stems from a study of PD-1 blockade in mismatch repair-deficient tumors. About the study: Patients had fewer than 15 mismatch repair-deficient cancer types and were previously treated and progressing.

CDR1 SGHAT and CDR2 FQNNGV come from the germline V gene. V dropped 4 bases and J dropped 6; count of bases not matched to a gene: 5. This CDR3 spans 14 amino acids. The method was immunoSEQ multiplex PCR; TCRdb's version includes in-frame clones alone and lacks a portion of them. The sample carries roughly 32,000 clones, over 80% recorded once. Sequenced here: PBMCs, sampled less than 7 weeks after starting pembrolizumab. The clonotype was recovered from an adult with mismatch repair-deficient cancer. This chain connects TRBV11-2 to TRBJ2-1, with 8 bases matching TRBD2. The CDR3 loop is CASSSGTSINEQFF. CDR3 in DNA: TGTGCCAGCAGCTCCGGGACTAGTATCAATGAGCAGTTCTTC.